The clone carrying this TCR beta chain occurred a few times. Some clones are missing from TCRdb's copy, which holds only in-frame ones; the method was immunoSEQ multiplex PCR. The sample records about 170,000 clones, more than 90% being singletons. The CDR3 sequence is 15 residues long. V was shortened by 4 bases and J by 2 bases, with 13 bases between the two germline ends. In germline, CDR1 is LNHDA, CDR2 SQIVND (reference sequence). This record comes from a study of control samples from healthy donors and cancer patients. Material: blood. The sequence was collected from a middle-aged woman in good health. The J gene is TRBJ2-3, the V gene TRBV19; maybe TRBD2 (6 bases). CDR3 nucleotides: TGTGCCAGTAGTACGACGGGACTTCCCACAGATACGCAGTATTTT. Protein product: CASSTTGLPTDTQYF.